These 23 T cell receptor beta chains were sequenced from one sample in a study of blood T cells in healthy people across ages (dated by TCRdb to 2013 to 2016). The library came from 5' RACE. The instrument was an Illumina HiSeq 2500. A second PCR of roughly 6 to 11 cycles was run with a J-beta primer mix and a sample-barcoded 5' primer. Through fastp at Q25 and MiXCR, TCRdb rebuilt clones from the public reads, retaining in-frame beta chains. Entries are consolidated by CDR3 protein sequence, retaining the most common genes and DNA. Recorded for this sample are over 750,000 distinct CDR3 sequences; approximately 25% of them occurred a single time. Of the sample, more than 8% is held by the ten largest clones. This sample was also put to use in a study of T cells of mothers and their children.

The sequencing input was blood. Every receptor here comes from a boy under 18 in good health.

In this sample, this clonotype turned up a few times. The V and J genes are TRBV4-3 and TRBJ2-1; 8 bases align to TRBD2. Germline V gene lookup returns CDR1 LGHNA and CDR2 YSLEER. V dropped 1 base and J dropped 9; count of bases not matched to a gene: 2. CDR3 length: 13 amino acids. The CDR3 DNA is TGCGCCAGCAGCCAAGGCGGGGGGCTTGAGCAGTTCTTC. Its protein product is CASSQGGGLEQFF.

Only a few counts were recorded for this clonotype. The J gene is TRBJ1-4, the V gene TRBV5-6; D is perhaps TRBD1 (6 bases). The V end lost 3 bases, the J end lost 5 bases, and 14 bases lay between the germline ends. This CDR3 comprises 15 residues. The germline CDR1 and CDR2 sequences are SGHDT and YYEEEE. The CDR3 DNA follows: TGTGCCAGCAGCTCTGAAGTAGGGGGAAATGAAAAACTGTTTTTT. Translation: CASSSEVGGNEKLFF.

There are a few counts of this clonotype. The chain is built from TRBV7-9 and TRBJ1-1, with TRBD1 as a possible D gene (5 bases). Trimming removed 7 bases from V and 2 bases from J, with 11 bases in between. Germline CDR1 SEHNR, CDR2 FQNEAQ (reference sequence). There are 13 residues in the CDR3. CDR3 sequence: CASTPGGNTEAFF. The CDR3 DNA is TGTGCCAGCACCCCCGGGGGTAACACTGAAGCTTTCTTT.

The chain recombines TRBV5-1 with TRBJ1-4; 9 positions match TRBD1. This CDR3 spans 16 amino acids. Germline V gene data show CDR1 as SGHRS and CDR2 as YFSETQ. The J segment lost 0 bases and the V segment lost 4 bases, leaving 4 bases of the junction unmatched. The CDR3 bases are TGCGCCAGCAGCGGACGACAGGGGGCAACTAATGAAAAACTGTTTTTT. It codes for CASSGRQGATNEKLFF.

J is TRBJ2-1 and V is TRBV20-1; D is unresolved. Trimming pared 6 bases from V and 0 bases from J, leaving 18 bases between. This CDR3 region has 16 residues. Germline V gives CDR1 DFQATT, CDR2 SNEGSKA (reference sequence). DNA of the CDR3: TGCAGTGCCACAAACAAGGGTCAATACTCCTACAATGAGCAGTTCTTC. This gives the protein CSATNKGQYSYNEQFF.

V and J are TRBV10-3 and TRBJ2-3; TRBD1 matches at 7 bases. The germline V gene has CDR1 ENHRY and CDR2 SYGVKD. V lost 5 bases and J lost 8; bases outside the gene matches: 19. This CDR3 spans 17 amino acids. The CDR3 spells CAISIQRDSNEMSTQYF. The CDR3 nucleotides read TGTGCCATCAGTATTCAACGGGACAGCAATGAAATGAGTACGCAGTATTTT.

This chain links TRBV18 with TRBJ2-5; TRBD1 matches at 10 bases. The DNA matches TRBJ2-1 better at its end, which makes the J call doubtful. Germline V gene data show CDR1 as KGHSH and CDR2 as LQKENI. The CDR3 totals 18 residues. Written as DNA, the CDR3 is TGTGCCAGCTCACCAATTAATCCGGGACAGGGGTTTGGTAATGAGCAGTTCTTC. Residues: CASSPINPGQGFGNEQFF.

The chain uses TRBV11-2 and TRBJ2-5, with TRBD1 identical over 9 bases. CDR1 is SGHAT, CDR2 FQNNGV, per germline. The V and J ends lost 0 bases and 1 base, in that order; junction bases with no gene match: 6. This CDR3 region has 17 residues. CDR3 nucleotides: TGTGCCAGCAGCTTAGATAGGGGGACAGGGTTCCAAGAGACCCAGTACTTC. Its translation is CASSLDRGTGFQETQYF. The variable domain in full, with the rest retrieved from reference TRBV11-2 and TRBJ2-5, is EAGVAQSPRYKIIEKRQSVAFWCNPISGHATLYWYQQILGQGPKLLIQFQNNGVVDDSQLPKDRFSAERLKGVDSTLKIQPAKLEDSAVYLCASSLDRGTGFQETQYFGPGTRLLVL.

V usage is TRBV3-1 and J usage is TRBJ1-5; D gene unclear. The CDR3 spans 15 residues. Germline CDR1 is LGHDT and CDR2 is YNNKEL (reference sequence). The V end lost 0 bases, the J end lost 6 bases, and 12 bases lay between the germline ends. The CDR3 nucleotides read TGTGCCAGCAGCCAAGATGTGGGAGTAGGTCAGCCCCAGCATTTT. Translation gives CASSQDVGVGQPQHF.

This chain connects TRBV28 to TRBJ1-5; D is undetermined. V gave up 5 bases and J gave up 6 bases, with 8 bases separating them. The CDR3 totals 12 residues. The V gene's germline CDR1 is MDHEN and CDR2 SYDVKM. Here the CDR3 reads CASSRRSQPQHF. In DNA form, the CDR3 reads TGTGCCAGCAGTCGACGCTCTCAGCCCCAGCATTTT.

This clonotype was detected only a few times. One end of the junction fails to match germline, which may point to a read error. J is TRBJ2-1 and V is TRBV15, with TRBD1 identical over 7 bases. CDR1 and CDR2 (germline): LNHNV, YYDKDF (reference sequence). There are 13 residues in the CDR3. The DNA of the CDR3 is TGTGCCACCAGTGACCGGGACAGAGAGACCCAGTGCTTC. It is translated as CATSDRDRETQCF.

This clonotype was counted a few times. V is TRBV11-2 and J is TRBJ1-1; possible D gene TRBD1, 5 bases. This CDR3 comprises 15 residues. Germline-derived CDR1 and CDR2 are SGHAT and FQNNGV. With 3 bases removed from V and 5 bases from J, the gap between germline ends came to 16 bases. CDR3 bases: TGTGCCAGCAGCTTTGTGGGAGGCGGGGGGACTGAAGCTTTCTTT. Translating gives CASSFVGGGGTEAFF. Drawing the rest from reference TRBV11-2 and TRBJ1-1, the complete variable domain is EAGVAQSPRYKIIEKRQSVAFWCNPISGHATLYWYQQILGQGPKLLIQFQNNGVVDDSQLPKDRFSAERLKGVDSTLKIQPAKLEDSAVYLCASSFVGGGGTEAFFGQGTRLTVV.

The V and J genes are TRBV7-8 and TRBJ2-7, with D possibly matching TRBD1 (6 bases). Germline CDR1 and CDR2: SGHVS and FQNEAQ. The CDR3 contains 16 residues. The V and J ends lost 2 bases and 1 base respectively, with 15 bases between them. The CDR3 nucleotides are TGTGCCAGCAGCTTAATCCCGGGACACAGTTCCTACGAGCAGTACTTC. Protein: CASSLIPGHSSYEQYF.

The chain links TRBV20-1 to TRBJ2-5; D might be TRBD2 (6 bases). The J call may be incorrect, as the DNA end agrees better with TRBJ2-1. The length of the CDR3 is 12 residues. The V gene's germline CDR1 is DFQATT and CDR2 SNEGSKA (reference sequence). This CDR3 is CSAPQAGNEQFF. DNA of the CDR3: TGCAGTGCTCCCCAAGCGGGCAATGAGCAGTTCTTC.

This chain uses TRBV11-1 with TRBJ1-1, with D perhaps matching TRBD1 (5 bases). The length of the CDR3 is 14 residues. V was pared by 5 bases and J by 4 bases, with 14 bases between. Germline CDR1 reads SGHAT; CDR2 reads FQDESV (reference sequence). The chain's CDR3 is CASSKDPGPTEAFF. In nucleotides, the CDR3 is TGTGCCAGCAGCAAAGACCCAGGGCCCACTGAAGCTTTCTTT.

This clonotype occurred a few times. This chain connects TRBV3-1 to TRBJ2-5, with D possibly being TRBD1 or TRBD2 (5 bases each). Germline assignment: CDR1 LGHDT and CDR2 YNNKEL (reference sequence). The V end was cut by 1 base, the J end by 7 bases, with 16 bases between. The CDR3 has 15 amino acids. Here the CDR3 DNA reads TGTGCCAGCAGCCAAGCGCCGGGGACCATGGGGACCCAGTACTTC. It translates to CASSQAPGTMGTQYF.

This clonotype was recorded a few times. The V gene is TRBV27, the J gene TRBJ2-7; weak D call: TRBD2 (5 bases). The CDR3 is 14 residues long. Germline assignment: CDR1 MNHEY and CDR2 SMNVEV (reference sequence). V lost 6 bases to trimming and J lost 5 bases, with 17 bases between them. The CDR3 DNA sequence: TGTGCCAGCAGGGCGGGCGGGTCTCTGGACGAGCAGTACTTC. Translating it yields CASRAGGSLDEQYF.

The V gene is TRBV6-2 or TRBV6-3, the J gene TRBJ2-6; no clear D. The CDR3 consists of 16 residues. The germline CDR1 and CDR2 sequences are MNHEY and SVGEGT. The V gene lost 6 bases and the J gene lost 0 bases, with 12 bases spanning the gap. The CDR3 DNA reads TGTGCCAGCAGCCAAGAGCTGGGCTCTGGGGCCAACGTCCTGACTTTC. Its protein product is CASSQELGSGANVLTF.

This clonotype was seen only a few times. The rearrangement joins TRBV29-1 to TRBJ1-1; D ambiguous. The V gene lost 2 bases and the J gene lost 1 base, with 5 bases spanning the gap. This CDR3 has 12 amino acids. Germline V CDR1 and CDR2: SQVTM, ANQGSEA. Here the CDR3 reads CSVERWNTEAFF. In DNA, the CDR3 is TGCAGCGTTGAAAGGTGGAACACTGAAGCTTTCTTT.

The J gene is TRBJ2-3, the V gene TRBV11-2, with 10 positions matching TRBD2. Germline loops: CDR1 SGHAT, CDR2 FQNNGV. This CDR3 region has 16 residues. Losses at the gene ends were 2 bases for V and 1 base for J; bases not matched to a gene: 3. CDR3 protein: CASSLSGRGGTDTQYF. CDR3 DNA sequence: TGTGCCAGCAGCTTAAGCGGGAGGGGTGGCACAGATACGCAGTATTTT.

In its sample, this clonotype was seen a few times. The chain combines TRBV5-6 with TRBJ2-3; 12 nucleotides line up with TRBD2. The trim removed 3 bases at V and 5 bases at J, leaving 10 bases unmatched. The CDR3 covers 17 residues. Germline CDR1 and CDR2: SGHDT and YYEEEE. CDR3 coding DNA: TGTGCCAGCAGCTCAACCGGACTAGCGGGGTGGGAAGATACGCAGTATTTT. The encoded protein is CASSSTGLAGWEDTQYF. Complete variable domain (other parts from reference TRBV5-6 and TRBJ2-3): DAGVTQSPTHLIKTRGQQVTLRCSPKSGHDTVSWYQQALGQGPQFIFQYYEEEERQRGNFPDRFSGHQFPNYSSELNVNALLLGDSALYLCASSSTGLAGWEDTQYFGPGTRLTVL.

This clonotype was seen a few times. This chain uses TRBV9 with TRBJ1-2; D unclear. V dropped 4 bases and J dropped 4 bases, with 11 bases sitting between them. Germline V CDR1 and CDR2: SGDLS, YYNGEE. The CDR3 spans 13 residues. The CDR3 is CASSPSSPYGYTF. The CDR3 DNA is TGTGCCAGCAGCCCATCCTCGCCCTATGGCTACACCTTC.

This clonotype was detected only a few times. The V call is TRBV15, the J call TRBJ2-7, with D possibly being TRBD2 (6 bases). From germline, CDR1 is LNHNV and CDR2 YYDKDF (reference sequence). The CDR3 sequence is 15 residues long. Between the trimmed V and J ends, which lost 0 bases and 3 bases, there was a span of 12 bases. The CDR3 bases are TGTGCCACCAGCAGAGATCGGTCGGGGGTCTACGAGCAGTACTTC. Protein sequence: CATSRDRSGVYEQYF. Drawing the rest from reference TRBV15 and TRBJ2-7, the complete variable domain is DAMVIQNPRYQVTQFGKPVTLSCSQTLNHNVMYWYQQKSSQAPKLLFHYYDKDFNNEADTPDNFQSRRPNTSFCFLDIRSPGLGDTAMYLCATSRDRSGVYEQYFGPGTRLTVT.